This T cell receptor (beta chain) is drawn from a study of cytomegalovirus exposure and HLA in healthy donors (dated by TCRdb to the late 2010s). Notes on the research overall: According to an earlier analysis of a few hundred of the donors, roughly 180 million T cells yielded 100 million or so unique TCR beta sequences and 250 to 350 Gb of sequence data. Across approximately 400 genotyped donors of the cohort, an average of 235,054 unique TCR beta nucleotide sequences per donor were sequenced, and around 20% of those sequences were non-productive. The study combined high-throughput TCR immunosequencing, statistical association of individual TCRs with disease status, and machine learning to predict cytomegalovirus infection status. Four or five DR-DQ haplotypes were treated as single units for association and clustering because of strong linkage in the cohort. To decide whether each TCR beta V gene segment behaved as functional or pseudogenic, an earlier analysis of some 600 of the donors relied on high-throughput TCR beta sequencing. The aim of the study was to test whether cataloging public T cell receptors could identify signatures of past pathogen exposure. The study profiled the T cell repertoires of more than 500 subjects by immunosequencing and related them to cytomegalovirus serostatus. Alongside the repertoire data, information on donor age, sex, ethnicity and CMV serostatus was compiled. Every discovery cohort repertoire had been produced on one sequencing platform. Class I and class II HLA loci were covered by the typing at four-digit resolution. A later analysis re-examined previously published TCR beta repertoires from several hundred donors and added high-resolution HLA genotyping to investigate patterns of TCR occurrence. Rather than drawing on any new phenotypic data, the later analysis identified candidate immune exposures from TCR beta sequences and the way those sequences occurred across donors. Genome-wide SNP genotypes for about 55% of the roughly 670 donors were used in a later genetic analysis, which treated that subset as a discovery cohort. About 300 gigabases of sequencing data and some 85 million unique TCR sequences were included in an early release covering 550 to 650 HLA-typed donors. Typing coverage varied by locus: roughly 620-630 donors for A, B, C, DRB1 and DQB1; 500 to 550 for DQA1; more than 600 for DPA1; around 490 for DPB1. Along with the approximately 600-subject first cohort, a separate validation cohort of over a hundred different subjects was used. The genetic ancestry cluster associated with self-reported Caucasian donors included about 84% of the roughly 400 genotyped donors. The investigation overall reported the following: The earlier analysis of about 600 of the donors excluded roughly 16 rarely observed V segments, including chromosome 9 orphons, because counts were too low. A further reported finding was that TCR beta sequences accurately predicted the HLA-A and HLA-B alleles for most subjects in the first cohort. In a later genetic analysis, fewer N-insertions in productive TCRs were reported among donors in an Asian-associated ancestry cluster than the 666-donor mean. In this cohort, only TCR beta chains were sequenced, and detectable features were limited by the absence of alpha or paired-chain data. Correlated functional status among segregating V segments might be attributable to linkage disequilibrium, but an unknown experimental factor could not be ruled out. A group of highly shared sequence variants was considered likely to be a technical artifact of the sequencing pipeline. In a later analysis, HLA-associated TCR beta chains showed more clonal expansion and lower generation probabilities than non-associated chains that were equally common. According to a later analysis, most CMV-associated TCR beta chains appeared to be HLA-restricted, and the HLA associations seemed to be driven largely by CMV exposure. HLA typing was unavailable for some donors at each locus, so association tests used only the typed subset. Sequencing depth was assumed to be roughly uniform across donors in the presence/absence analyses, though that assumption may not hold. In vitro tests confirmed that a few of the cytomegalovirus-associated TCR beta chains recognize cytomegalovirus antigens. At a false discovery rate of 0.05, a later analysis linked roughly 17,000 TCR beta sequences to specific HLA alleles. Most TCR sequences were observed very rarely across donors, whereas some public TCRs were present in many individuals. In a later analysis, TCR association rates were found to vary across HLA loci, with the most associated TCRs seen for DRB1 alleles and the fewest for HLA-C alleles. Cytomegalovirus status was reported to be diagnosed by the classifier with high specificity and sensitivity in both the original and validation cohorts. The study gave a list of under 200 TCR beta chains associated with cytomegalovirus. In an earlier analysis of some 500 of the donors, most TCR beta V segments appeared in productive rearrangements about 87% or about 30% of the time, broadly matching IMGT annotations. The authors suggested that the approach could potentially be generalized to other disease states and immunological phenotypes. Some IMGT-functional V segments, including TRBV6-2 and TRBV6-3, could not be distinguished by the 87-base-pair reads and were therefore excluded. Strong co-occurrence of HLA alleles, especially DR and DQ, made assigning TCR associations to individual alleles difficult. Immune exposure information for the cohort was limited to CMV serostatus. A later genetic analysis associated a missense DCLRE1C variant with V-gene and J-gene trimming of TCR beta chains, and an independent cohort replicated the association. A later analysis reported that several top co-occurrence clusters appeared linked to parvovirus B19, influenza, CMV and Epstein-Barr virus.

The library was made by the immunoSEQ multiplex PCR assay. For the multiplex PCR, a mixture combining 60 forward primers for TCR Vbeta segments and 13 reverse primers for TCR Jbeta segments was used. Amplification of the CDR3 region of rearranged TCR beta genes was performed with a multiplex PCR assay on genomic DNA. On the Illumina HiSeq System, the amplified TCR beta libraries were sequenced as 87-base-pair reads. On the study's bioinformatics: Across the 670 or so repertoires, a later analysis counted roughly 77 million unique TCR beta chains, roughly 11 million of which were shared by at least two donors. A nearest-neighbor algorithm error-corrected the raw reads and collapsed the reads into unique sequences, merging closely related sequences to remove PCR and sequencing errors. Alignment of CDR3 sequences to IMGT reference sequences was used to assign V, D and J gene segments. For a sequence to be retained, a match of at least six nucleotides to both a V gene segment and a J gene segment was required. Rearrangements were classified as productive when the CDR3 lacked stop codons and remained in frame with V and J, and all other rearrangements were classified as non-productive. Following IMGT convention, CDR3 was defined as the stretch from the second conserved V-encoded cysteine to the conserved J-encoded phenylalanine. In an earlier analysis of roughly 580 of the donors, sequences lacking an unambiguous match to a single V gene segment were excluded. An earlier analysis of a few hundred of the donors called V segments functional above 56.7% productive rearrangements and segregating when the between-donor standard deviation exceeded 5%. A statistical classification framework was built to diagnose cytomegalovirus status from the catalog of TCR beta chain sequences. In a later analysis, V and J genes were assigned by comparing TCR nucleotide sequences against IMGT/GENE-DB human TR gene sequences. The TCRdist pipeline was used in a later analysis to assign CDR3 sequences and most-parsimonious VDJ recombination scenarios. In a later analysis, each TCR beta chain was defined by its CDR3 amino acid sequence together with its V-gene family, and reads without a unique V-gene family were excluded. In a later analysis, several hundred highly shared, low-generation-probability nucleotide sequences were removed to address suspected cross-contamination and a sequencing artifact. A later analysis calculated a clonal expansion index for each public chain from normalized within-repertoire ranks of inferred template counts. In a later analysis, generation probabilities were computed using a VDJ recombination model fitted to out-of-frame rearrangements, and the results were checked against IGoR. A later analysis scored TCR-TCR, TCR-HLA and TCR-CMV co-occurrence with hypergeometric tests, applying a repertoire-size bias correction to TCR pairs. In a later analysis, false discovery rates were estimated by permuting HLA or CMV assignments 20 times. In a later analysis, co-occurring TCRs were grouped using DBSCAN, with TCRdist sequence similarity added in when clustering inside HLA-allele-positive subsets. Repertoires with fewer than 30,000 or more than 120,000 public chains were left out of co-occurrence clustering, as were four to six repertoires with anomalous nucleotide sharing. Here the immuneACCESS table is served through TCRdb, limited to in-frame sequences with V and J called. Missing clones are a known gap in these copies; in checked studies unresolved V genes cover under half, and the rest lacks a known reason. Clonal size and the V and J genes are those of that table, whereas D and trimming came from the DNA. The sample table includes approximately 37,000 clones. The leading ten clones occupy 4% of the sample.

Details on this clone: The target of this receptor is not known.

In total, 600 or so healthy bone marrow donors made up the cohort. At the time of sampling, all cohort members were nominally healthy, though unrecorded immune exposures were likely present. The donor tested CMV seronegative and was one of the 352 seronegative cohort members. Every donor gave a peripheral blood sample, and the peripheral blood mononuclear cells from that sample were used for TCR beta sequencing. Genomic DNA was extracted from the blood cell samples with the Qiagen DNeasy Blood Extraction Kit. Including the terminal cysteine and phenylalanine, the CDR3 comprises 14 residues. The kept DNA is CDR3 alone, 42 bases in frame from the first base. The V and J ends are trimmed by 6 bases and 0 bases, leaving 10 bases between them. The germline V gene provides CDR1 SGDLS and CDR2 YYNGEE.

The TCR comes from a male donor in good health and CMV-seronegative. Source material: PBMCs. The chain links TRBV9 with TRBJ1-3; TRBD1 might be the D gene, on 5 matching bases. The DNA sequence is given as TGTGCCAGCATGGGGGGGAGCTCTGGAAACACCATATATTTT. It codes for CASMGGSSGNTIYF.